One and the same sample provided the 31 T cell receptor beta chains below, sequenced in a study of identifying expanded T cells in peripheral blood. TCRdb's copy holds only in-frame clones and misses some; the assay was immunoSEQ multiplex PCR. Here the sample spans tens of thousands of clones, approximately 88% being singletons. Sequencing was performed on blood. The source is a person between 18 and 69 years old in good health.

The chain is built from TRBV30 and TRBJ2-4; tentatively, D is TRBD2 (5 bases). The CDR3 runs to 13 residues. Trimming took off 2 bases at V and 8 bases at J, with 13 bases between the two ends. Germline CDR1 and CDR2: GTSNPN and SVGIG (reference sequence). The CDR3 is CAWSQGSRDIQYF. The CDR3 nucleotides read TGTGCCTGGAGTCAAGGCTCGAGGGACATTCAGTACTTC. Together with reference TRBV30 and TRBJ2-4, the CDR3 gives the full variable domain: SQTIHQWPATLVQPVGSPLSLECTVEGTSNPNLYWYRQAAGRGLQLLFYSVGIGQISSEVPQNLSASRPQDRQFILSSKKLLLSDSGFYLCAWSQGSRDIQYFGAGTRLSVL.

This clone appeared a single time. For the CDR3, the DNA is TGTGCCAGCAGCCGGACTAGCGGGAGTTTGGTGTACAATGAGCAGTTCTTC. Translating it yields CASSRTSGSLVYNEQFF. This rearrangement joins TRBV11-2 to TRBJ2-1; TRBD2 matches at 13 bases. The germline CDR1 and CDR2 sequences are SGHAT and FQNNGV. The V and J ends lost 5 bases and 4 bases, in that order; junction bases with no gene match: 8. The CDR3 has 17 amino acids.

The V call is TRBV5-4, the J call TRBJ2-2; D unclear. CDR1 and CDR2 (germline): SGHNT, YYREEE (reference sequence). The CDR3 is made up of 17 amino acids. Trimming shortened V by 4 bases and J by 0 bases, and 16 bases separated the two germline ends. In nucleotides, the CDR3 is TGTGCCAGCAGCCGTGTGTTGCCGACCCCGAACACCGGGGAGCTGTTTTTT. Protein sequence: CASSRVLPTPNTGELFF.

The genes are TRBV5-1 and TRBJ2-5, with 7 bases matching TRBD2. The ends lost 0 bases at V and 3 bases at J; junction bases unmatched: 2. CDR1 and CDR2 (germline): SGHRS, YFSETQ. CDR3 length: 14 residues. The CDR3 nucleotides read TGCGCCAGCAGCTTGGGGACTAGAGAAGAGACCCAGTACTTC. Amino acid sequence: CASSLGTREETQYF.

This chain joins TRBV18 and TRBJ2-7; D call uncertain. This CDR3 comprises 12 residues. V was shortened by 5 bases and J by 3 bases, with 8 bases between the two germline ends. Germline V gene lookup returns CDR1 KGHSH and CDR2 LQKENI. DNA of the CDR3: TGTGCCAGCTCAGGCAACCACTACGAGCAGTACTTC. Encoded protein: CASSGNHYEQYF.

V and J are TRBV30 and TRBJ1-2; D is uncertain. The CDR3 extends over 13 amino acids. V was trimmed by 0 bases and J by 6 bases, leaving 11 bases between them. Germline CDR1 and CDR2: GTSNPN and SVGIG (reference sequence). The CDR3 DNA is TGTGCCTGGAGTGTACTTCGACGGGATGGCTACACCTTC. This encodes CAWSVLRRDGYTF.

The chain uses TRBV6-1 and TRBJ1-5, with TRBD1 matching over 7 bases. Germline loops: CDR1 MNHNS, CDR2 SASEGT. CDR3 size: 15 residues. The V and J ends lost 7 bases and 7 bases, in that order; junction bases with no gene match: 13. CDR3 in DNA: TGTGCCAGCAAGGCTAGACAGGGTTGGCGGCAGCCCCAGCATTTT. Protein sequence: CASKARQGWRQPQHF.

The chain couples TRBV6-5 to TRBJ2-1; 8 bases align to TRBD2. V was pared by 0 bases and J by 10 bases, with 8 bases of the junction left unmatched. In germline, CDR1 is MNHEY, CDR2 SVGAGI. This CDR3 has 15 residues. As DNA, the CDR3 is TGTGCCAGCAGTTACTCCACGGGGGGGGTATCCGAGCAGTTCTTC. Translation gives CASSYSTGGVSEQFF.

This clone is a singleton in its sample. The chain is built from TRBV14 and TRBJ1-1; D may be TRBD1 (5 bases). The CDR3 has 16 residues. Trimming stripped 1 base from V and 4 bases from J, with 16 bases between. Germline V lookup: CDR1 SGHDN, CDR2 FVKESK. CDR3: CASSQGGSPRGTEAFF. The DNA for the CDR3 is TGTGCCAGCAGCCAAGGTGGGAGTCCTAGGGGCACTGAAGCTTTCTTT. Filled out from reference TRBV14 and TRBJ1-1, the complete variable domain reads EAGVTQFPSHSVIEKGQTVTLRCDPISGHDNLYWYRRVMGKEIKFLLHFVKESKQDESGMPNNRFLAERTGGTYSTLKVQPAELEDSGVYFCASSQGGSPRGTEAFFGQGTRLTVV.

V and J are TRBV6-1 and TRBJ2-7; 9 nucleotides line up with TRBD1. V gave up 6 bases and J gave up 6 bases; unmatched junction bases: 15. CDR1 and CDR2 from the germline V gene are MNHNS and SASEGT. The CDR3 extends over 16 amino acids. CDR3 bases: TGTGCCAGCAGCGAATCGCCGGGACAGGGTGTCGGCGAGCAGTACTTC. Translating it yields CASSESPGQGVGEQYF.

The chain has TRBV5-1 and TRBJ1-6; the match to TRBD1 covers 7 bases. Trimming at V came to 3 bases and at J to 7 bases, leaving 1 base not matched to a gene. The germline CDR1 and CDR2 sequences are SGHRS and YFSETQ. The CDR3 is 13 amino acids. Written as DNA, the CDR3 is TGCGCCAGCAGCTCGGACAGGAATTCACCCCTCCACTTT. Its translation: CASSSDRNSPLHF. Looking up the rest from reference TRBV5-1 and TRBJ1-6 gives the full variable domain: KAGVTQTPRYLIKTRGQQVTLSCSPISGHRSVSWYQQTPGQGLQFLFEYFSETQRNKGNFPGRFSGRQFSNSRSEMNVSTLELGDSALYLCASSSDRNSPLHFGNGTRLTVT.

The chain joins TRBV5-1 to TRBJ2-1; no reliable D call. Germline values: CDR1 SGHRS, CDR2 YFSETQ. The V end lost 1 base, the J end lost 2 bases, and 4 bases lay between the germline ends. The CDR3 is made up of 13 amino acids. The CDR3 reads CASSLTAYNEQFF. Written as DNA, the CDR3 is TGCGCCAGCAGCTTGACAGCCTACAATGAGCAGTTCTTC.

The V and J genes are TRBV28 and TRBJ2-1, with 13 nucleotides matching TRBD2. This CDR3 is built from 17 residues. The ends lost 6 bases at V and 6 bases at J; junction bases unmatched: 11. From germline, CDR1 is MDHEN and CDR2 SYDVKM. For the CDR3, the DNA is TGTGCCAGCAGATCACAACTAGCGGGGGGGCCCGGCAATGAGCAGTTCTTC. Protein sequence: CASRSQLAGGPGNEQFF. The variable domain in full, with the rest retrieved from reference TRBV28 and TRBJ2-1, is DVKVTQSSRYLVKRTGEKVFLECVQDMDHENMFWYRQDPGLGLRLIYFSYDVKMKEKGDIPEGYSVSREKKERFSLILESASTNQTSMYLCASRSQLAGGPGNEQFFGPGTRLTVL.

This clone appeared once. The chain uses TRBV11-3 and TRBJ2-1, with a tentative D call TRBD2 (5 bases). CDR3 length equals 15 residues. V was trimmed by 4 bases and J by 7 bases, leaving 17 bases between them. Germline CDR1 and CDR2: SGHNT and YENEEA. The CDR3 reads CASSSLPRGRNEQFF. The DNA for the CDR3 is TGTGCCAGCAGCTCGTTGCCGAGAGGGAGAAATGAGCAGTTCTTC.

The chain recombines TRBV19 with TRBJ2-3; the D gene is possibly TRBD2 (5 bases). Germline loops: CDR1 LNHDA, CDR2 SQIVND (reference sequence). The CDR3 contains 20 residues. Trimming removed 1 base at V and 0 bases at J, with 23 bases between. The CDR3 here is CASSIATGGYGGGSTDTQYF. The CDR3 coding sequence is TGTGCCAGTAGTATAGCAACGGGCGGTTATGGTGGAGGTAGCACAGATACGCAGTATTTT.

Concerning this clone itself: A read error may explain this, as a much larger clone is one base away. V and J are TRBV6-1 and TRBJ1-3; no clear D gene. Germline V gives CDR1 MNHNS, CDR2 SASEGT. The CDR3 runs 11 residues. V was pared by 6 bases and J by 4 bases, with 4 bases between. CDR3 bases: TGTGCCAGCAGGGTGGGAAACACCATATATTTT. Amino acid sequence: CASRVGNTIYF.

The genes are TRBV7-2 and TRBJ1-5, with D hard to call. The CDR3 is 15 residues long. Trimming shortened V by 0 bases and J by 4 bases, and 10 bases separated the two germline ends. Germline CDR1 and CDR2: SGHTA and FQGNSA. The CDR3 spells CASSLAPDGNQPQHF. The CDR3 nucleotides read TGTGCCAGCAGCTTAGCCCCCGACGGGAATCAGCCCCAGCATTTT.

This clone was recorded once. The rearrangement links TRBV7-3 to TRBJ2-7, with D possibly being TRBD1 or TRBD2 (5 bases each). Trimming shortened V by 5 bases and J by 5 bases, and 19 bases separated the two germline ends. Germline V CDR1 and CDR2: SGHTA, FQGTGA. This CDR3 region has 15 residues. DNA for the CDR3: TGTGCCAGCAGCCCATATCCCGGGGCCTCTGACGAGCAGTACTTC. As protein: CASSPYPGASDEQYF.

The CDR3 DNA sequence: TGTGCCAGCAGTGTCACAGGGGTGGAGACCCAGTACTTC. Protein: CASSVTGVETQYF. V gene TRBV25-1 combines with J gene TRBJ2-5, with 7 bases identical to TRBD1. The germline V gene encodes CDR1 MGHDK and CDR2 SYGVNS. V lost 4 bases to trimming and J lost 5 bases; unmatched junction nucleotides: 4. There are 13 residues in the CDR3.

A remark on this clone: The sample carries other DNA sequences with the same CDR3. The chain recombines TRBV7-2 with TRBJ2-3; D is unresolved. Germline loops: CDR1 SGHTA, CDR2 FQGNSA. V was clipped by 4 bases and J by 2 bases, with 1 base between them. This CDR3 is 11 amino acids long. The CDR3 spells CASSYTDTQYF. In DNA, the CDR3 is TGTGCCAGCAGCTACACAGATACGCAGTATTTT.

The rearrangement joins TRBV5-5 to TRBJ2-5, with D tentatively TRBD2 (6 bases). The ends were cut back, 5 bases at V and 5 bases at J, with 10 bases in the middle. Per the germline V gene, CDR1 is SGHKS and CDR2 is YYEKEE (reference sequence). The CDR3 loop spans 12 amino acids. The CDR3 loop reads CASREGVETQYF. CDR3 DNA sequence: TGTGCCAGCAGGGAGGGCGTGGAGACCCAGTACTTC.

This clone was recorded only once. J is TRBJ1-4 and V is TRBV25-1; 7 positions match TRBD1. The CDR3 runs to 14 residues. CDR1 MGHDK and CDR2 SYGVNS come from the germline V gene. V dropped 7 bases and J dropped 7; count of bases not matched to a gene: 9. The CDR3 nucleotides read TGTGCCAGCACAGGCAGGGGGGAGGCTGAAAAACTGTTTTTT. This encodes CASTGRGEAEKLFF.

This rearrangement joins TRBV12-5 to TRBJ2-7, with a weak D call TRBD1 (6 bases). CDR1 and CDR2 (germline): LGHNT, FRNRAP. This CDR3 is built from 17 residues. Trimming cost V 10 bases and J 0 bases, with 25 bases left between them. The CDR3 reads CATRRNRLQGSSYEQYF. Written as DNA, the CDR3 is TGTGCTACACGACGGAATCGGTTACAGGGCAGCTCCTACGAGCAGTACTTC.

This clone is termed medium-sized. The V gene is TRBV14, the J gene TRBJ2-7; no clear D. Germline CDR1 reads SGHDN; CDR2 reads FVKESK. V was trimmed by 4 bases and J by 1 base, leaving 8 bases between them. The CDR3 runs to 13 residues. The CDR3: CASSRYSSYEQYF. In nucleotides, the CDR3 is TGTGCCAGCAGCCGATACAGTTCCTACGAGCAGTACTTC.

Only a few counts were recorded for this clone. Distinct nucleotide sequences in the sample also encode this CDR3. The V and J genes are TRBV9 and TRBJ2-2; the D is unclear. Trimming cost V 4 bases and J 3 bases, with 4 bases left between them. CDR3 size: 12 residues. Germline values: CDR1 SGDLS, CDR2 YYNGEE. The CDR3 coding sequence is TGTGCCAGCAGCCCCCACACCGGGGAGCTGTTTTTT. It translates to CASSPHTGELFF.

The chain is built from TRBV19 and TRBJ2-7; 7 bases match TRBD2. Germline V gene lookup returns CDR1 LNHDA and CDR2 SQIVND (reference sequence). The V segment lost 2 bases and the J segment 6 bases; nucleotides outside the gene matches: 10. CDR3 length: 15 residues. The CDR3 nucleotides read TGTGCCAGTAGTATATCCGGCGGGGGAGGGACCGAGCAGTACTTC. Translated: CASSISGGGGTEQYF.

This clone was recorded a few times. This chain connects TRBV27 to TRBJ2-1, with D hard to call. The CDR3 is 15 amino acids. In germline, CDR1 is MNHEY, CDR2 SMNVEV (reference sequence). Trimming cost V 2 bases and J 4 bases, with 12 bases left between them. DNA for the CDR3: TGTGCCAGCAGTTTACAGTGGGGATTATACAATGAGCAGTTCTTC. Encoded protein: CASSLQWGLYNEQFF.

The chain carries TRBV4-2 and TRBJ2-3, with D possibly being TRBD2 (6 bases). Trimming removed 4 bases at V and 2 bases at J, with 10 bases between. The CDR3 consists of 14 residues. Germline V gene data show CDR1 as LGHNA and CDR2 as YNFKEQ. CDR3 protein: CASSLRTTTDTQYF. The CDR3 DNA follows: TGTGCCAGCAGCCTTCGGACTACCACAGATACGCAGTATTTT.

This clone was observed a handful of times. The rearrangement joins TRBV5-1 to TRBJ2-5, with D possibly matching TRBD2 (6 bases). Germline lookup yields CDR1 SGHRS and CDR2 YFSETQ. The CDR3 totals 16 residues. V was clipped by 4 bases and J by 4 bases, with 20 bases between them. CDR3 in DNA: TGCGCCAGCAGCGAATTGGGGGGTCGTATGGGAGAGACCCAGTACTTC. It encodes CASSELGGRMGETQYF.

The J gene is TRBJ2-1, the V gene TRBV7-2; D uncertain. CDR3 length equals 12 residues. Germline CDR1 SGHTA, CDR2 FQGNSA. The CDR3 reads CGSGPSYNEQFF. CDR3 bases: TGTGGGTCCGGCCCGAGCTACAATGAGCAGTTCTTC.

The V call is TRBV30, the J call TRBJ2-7, with D hard to call. Deletions cut 0 bases from V and 3 bases from J, with 9 bases between. This CDR3 has 13 residues. From germline, CDR1 is GTSNPN and CDR2 SVGIG (reference sequence). CDR3 nucleotides: TGTGCCTGGAGTGTGAGCATCTACTACGAGCAGTACTTC. Its protein is CAWSVSIYYEQYF.